This T cell receptor beta chain was captured by sequencing in a study of T cell changes during pregnancy in multiple sclerosis. Clones were read by immunoSEQ multiplex PCR, and TCRdb kept only the in-frame ones, dropping some. The sample holds about 79,000 clones; around 95% are singletons and the top ten take about 0.72%. J lost 0 bases, V lost 4 bases, and 1 base had no gene match. The germline gives CDR1 LGHNA, CDR2 YNFKEQ. This CDR3 has 15 amino acids. Specimen: peripheral blood, collected in the second trimester of pregnancy. This chain links TRBV4-2 with TRBJ2-5; TRBD2 agrees at 11 bases. The sequence was collected from a female donor in good health, enrolled as a control in a pregnancy study. Written as DNA, the CDR3 is TGTGCCAGCAGCCGACTAGCGGGGAACCAAGAGACCCAGTACTTC. The encoded protein is CASSRLAGNQETQYF.